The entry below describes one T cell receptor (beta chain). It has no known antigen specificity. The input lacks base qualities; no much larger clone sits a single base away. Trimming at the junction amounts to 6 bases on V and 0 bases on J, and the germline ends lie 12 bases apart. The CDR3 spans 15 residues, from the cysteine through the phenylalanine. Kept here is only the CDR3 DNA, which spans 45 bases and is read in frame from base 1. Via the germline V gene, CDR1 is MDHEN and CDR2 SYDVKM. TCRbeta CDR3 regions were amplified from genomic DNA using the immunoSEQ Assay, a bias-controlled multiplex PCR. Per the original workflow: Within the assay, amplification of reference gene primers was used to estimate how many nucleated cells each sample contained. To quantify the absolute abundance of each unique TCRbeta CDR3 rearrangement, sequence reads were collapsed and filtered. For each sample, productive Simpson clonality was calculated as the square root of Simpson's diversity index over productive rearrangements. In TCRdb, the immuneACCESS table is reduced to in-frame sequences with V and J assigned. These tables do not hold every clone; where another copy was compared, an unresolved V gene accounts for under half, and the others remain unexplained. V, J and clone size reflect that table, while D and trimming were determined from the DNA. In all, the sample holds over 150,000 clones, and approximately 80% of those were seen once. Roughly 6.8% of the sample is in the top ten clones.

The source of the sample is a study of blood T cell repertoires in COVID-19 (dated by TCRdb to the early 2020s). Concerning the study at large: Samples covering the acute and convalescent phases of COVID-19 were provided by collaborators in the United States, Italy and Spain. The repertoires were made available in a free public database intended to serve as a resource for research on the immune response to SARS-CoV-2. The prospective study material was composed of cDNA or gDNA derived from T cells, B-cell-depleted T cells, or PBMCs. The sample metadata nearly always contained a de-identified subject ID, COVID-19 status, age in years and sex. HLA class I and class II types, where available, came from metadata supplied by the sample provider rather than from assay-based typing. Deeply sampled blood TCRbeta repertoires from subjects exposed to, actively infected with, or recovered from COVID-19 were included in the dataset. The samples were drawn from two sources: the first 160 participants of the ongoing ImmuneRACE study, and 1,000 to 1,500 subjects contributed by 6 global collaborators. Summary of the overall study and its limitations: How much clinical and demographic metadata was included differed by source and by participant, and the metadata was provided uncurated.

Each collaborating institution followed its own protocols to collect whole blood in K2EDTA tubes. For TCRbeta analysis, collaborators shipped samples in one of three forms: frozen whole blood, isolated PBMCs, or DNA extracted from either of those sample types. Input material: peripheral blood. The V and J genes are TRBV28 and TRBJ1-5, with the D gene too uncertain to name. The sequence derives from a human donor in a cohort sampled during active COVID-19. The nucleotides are TGTGCCAGCAGACAAGACGGGGATAGCAATCAGCCCCAGCATTTT. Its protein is CASRQDGDSNQPQHF.